A selection of T cell receptor beta chains follows, all from one sample in a study of T-cell reconstitution after alpha-beta-depleted transplantation in children. TCRdb fed the PCR reads into MiXCR, producing one record per CDR3 protein. The sample shows almost 250,000 distinct CDR3 sequences, 20% to 30% of them seen only once. Sequencing was performed on PBMCs, taken before TCRalphabeta/CD19-depleted stem cell transplant. All receptors come from a girl between 2 and 10 years old with Fanconi anemia, due to receive a stem cell transplant. CDR3s include the opening cysteine and the closing phenylalanine or tryptophan. The order of the fields is J gene, D gene, clone size, V gene, CDR3 protein, CDR3 DNA. A D gene is named only where the DNA matches it firmly. For some rows the clone size is stated as once, few or many, or as a class when expanded; others skip it.

j_call: TRBJ2-3
d_call: TRBD2
clone_size: many
v_call: TRBV6-1
cdr3_aa: CASRRLAESTDTQYF
cdr3_nt: TGTGCCAGCAGGAGACTAGCGGAGAGCACAGATACGCAGTATTTT

j_call: TRBJ2-7
d_call: NA
clone_size: many
v_call: TRBV12-3/TRBV12-4
cdr3_aa: CASSLGPTYEQYF
cdr3_nt: TGTGCCAGCAGTTTAGGACCTACCTACGAGCAGTACTTC

j_call: TRBJ1-2
d_call: NA
clone_size: NA
v_call: TRBV29-1
cdr3_aa: CSVEVTGRNYGYTF
cdr3_nt: TGCAGCGTTGAGGTGACAGGACGTAACTATGGCTACACCTTC

j_call: TRBJ2-7
d_call: NA
clone_size: NA
v_call: TRBV2
cdr3_aa: CASRQGGEQYF
cdr3_nt: TGTGCCAGCAGGCAGGGCGGCGAGCAGTACTTC

j_call: TRBJ2-3
d_call: TRBD2
clone_size: few
v_call: TRBV29-1
cdr3_aa: CSVQQGAGADTQYF
cdr3_nt: TGCAGCGTCCAACAAGGAGCGGGAGCAGATACGCAGTATTTT

j_call: TRBJ1-1
d_call: TRBD1
clone_size: many
v_call: TRBV29-1
cdr3_aa: CSTGTGANTEAFF
cdr3_nt: TGCAGCACCGGGACAGGGGCGAACACTGAAGCTTTCTTT

j_call: TRBJ2-7
d_call: TRBD1
clone_size: few
v_call: TRBV5-1
cdr3_aa: CASSLTSAGQALYEQYF
cdr3_nt: TGCGCCAGCAGCTTGACATCCGCGGGACAGGCCCTCTACGAGCAGTACTTC

j_call: TRBJ2-7
d_call: TRBD1
clone_size: NA
v_call: TRBV2
cdr3_aa: CASSDLDTGQYEQYF
cdr3_nt: TGTGCCAGCAGTGATCTCGACACGGGACAGTACGAGCAGTACTTC

j_call: TRBJ2-3
d_call: TRBD2
clone_size: few
v_call: TRBV27
cdr3_aa: CASSFLAGEDTQYF
cdr3_nt: TGTGCCAGCAGTTTCCTAGCGGGAGAGGATACGCAGTATTTT

j_call: TRBJ1-4
d_call: NA
clone_size: few
v_call: TRBV20-1
cdr3_aa: CSAKAPGRSKLFF
cdr3_nt: TGCAGTGCTAAAGCTCCAGGACGGTCAAAACTGTTTTTT

j_call: TRBJ2-2
d_call: TRBD1
clone_size: NA
v_call: TRBV6-1
cdr3_aa: CASSRPGQGRTGELFF
cdr3_nt: TGTGCCAGCAGTCGACCGGGACAGGGGAGAACCGGGGAGCTGTTTTTT

j_call: TRBJ2-5
d_call: TRBD2
clone_size: many
v_call: TRBV29-1
cdr3_aa: CSVEDRKAGGLQETQYF
cdr3_nt: TGCAGCGTTGAAGACCGTAAGGCGGGAGGGCTTCAAGAGACCCAGTACTTC

j_call: TRBJ2-3
d_call: NA
clone_size: once
v_call: TRBV30
cdr3_aa: CAWSVLVDTDTQYF
cdr3_nt: TGTGCCTGGAGTGTGCTAGTTGACACAGATACGCAGTATTTT

j_call: TRBJ2-2
d_call: TRBD2
clone_size: many
v_call: TRBV20-1
cdr3_aa: CSVRGGRGTGELFF
cdr3_nt: TGCAGTGTGAGGGGCGGGAGAGGTACCGGGGAGCTGTTTTTT

j_call: TRBJ2-5
d_call: TRBD1
clone_size: many
v_call: TRBV12-3/TRBV12-4
cdr3_aa: CASRQGASQETQYF
cdr3_nt: TGTGCCAGCAGGCAGGGGGCATCGCAAGAGACCCAGTACTTC

j_call: TRBJ2-7
d_call: NA
clone_size: once
v_call: TRBV2
cdr3_aa: CASMGFSEQYF
cdr3_nt: TGTGCCAGCATGGGCTTCAGCGAGCAGTACTTC

j_call: TRBJ2-5
d_call: TRBD2
clone_size: NA
v_call: TRBV11-2
cdr3_aa: CASSLDLAGGPETQYF
cdr3_nt: TGTGCCAGCAGCTTAGATCTAGCGGGGGGGCCGGAGACCCAGTACTTC